Below are 9 T cell receptor beta chains sequenced from a single sample in a study of cytomegalovirus exposure and HLA in healthy donors. PCR primers comprised 60 Vbeta and 13 Jbeta primers. The protocol was immunoSEQ multiplex PCR, while the TCRdb copy is restricted to in-frame clones and leaves out a portion. The sample holds about 170,000 clones, approximately 85% seen once. The material sequenced was PBMCs. These receptors all stem from a girl aged 5-17 years in good health and CMV-seropositive.

The chain joins TRBV6-1 to TRBJ2-5, with a tentative D call TRBD1 (5 bases). The germline V and J ends were trimmed by 6 bases and 7 bases, with 9 bases remaining between them. Germline V CDR1 and CDR2: MNHNS, SASEGT. The CDR3 totals 11 residues. The CDR3 reads CASSRTGTQYF. DNA of the CDR3: TGTGCCAGCAGCAGAACAGGGACCCAGTACTTC.

This chain uses TRBV18 with TRBJ1-1, with 7 bases matching TRBD1. From germline, CDR1 is KGHSH and CDR2 LQKENI. Losses at the gene ends were 3 bases for V and 1 base for J; bases not matched to a gene: 2. This CDR3 is built from 14 residues. CDR3 in DNA: TGTGCCAGCTCACCGGGACAGACGAACACTGAAGCTTTCTTT. Translation gives CASSPGQTNTEAFF.

CDR3 nucleotides: TGCGCCAGCAGCTTGAGGACTAGCGGGGACTTCAATGAGCAGTTCTTC. Protein sequence: CASSLRTSGDFNEQFF. The chain employs TRBV10-1 and TRBJ2-1; 12 bases map to TRBD2. Germline trimming cut 6 bases from V and 6 bases from J; bases unmatched to any gene: 9. The CDR3 length is 16 residues. Germline V gene lookup returns CDR1 WNHNN and CDR2 SYGVQD (reference sequence).

This clone has a single count. The J gene is TRBJ2-7, the V gene TRBV30, with 7 nucleotides matching TRBD1. The CDR3 extends over 13 amino acids. The germline V gene encodes CDR1 GTSNPN and CDR2 SVGIG (reference sequence). With 2 bases clipped from V and 10 bases from J, the junction kept 11 bases outside the gene matches. This CDR3 is CAWSRSAGGIQYF. The CDR3 DNA sequence: TGTGCCTGGAGTCGGTCGGCAGGGGGTATTCAGTACTTC.

The chain uses TRBV5-6 and TRBJ2-7, with D possibly matching TRBD2 (6 bases). CDR3 length: 15 residues. V was clipped by 1 base and J by 7 bases, with 18 bases between them. The V gene's germline CDR1 is SGHDT and CDR2 YYEEEE. CDR3 protein: CASSLKRASLGEQYF. The CDR3 region has the DNA TGTGCCAGCAGCTTGAAGCGGGCTTCTCTGGGGGAGCAGTACTTC.

V usage is TRBV9 and J usage is TRBJ2-2; possible D gene TRBD1, 6 bases. The CDR3 has 15 amino acids. The germline V gene encodes CDR1 SGDLS and CDR2 YYNGEE. The V and J ends lost 0 bases and 7 bases respectively, with 13 bases between them. CDR3 sequence reads: CASSVVTQGYGELFF. The CDR3 DNA sequence: TGTGCCAGCAGCGTAGTTACACAGGGTTACGGGGAGCTGTTTTTT.

This clone was detected only once. This sequence joins TRBV4-1 and TRBJ2-7, with 9 bases that match TRBD2. The germline V gene encodes CDR1 MGHRA and CDR2 YSYEKL. The CDR3 consists of 16 residues. With V trimmed by 1 base and J by 0 bases, 4 bases remained unmatched. In DNA, the CDR3 is TGCGCCAGCAGCCAAGTTGCGGGAGGGGTCTCCTACGAGCAGTACTTC. Its translation: CASSQVAGGVSYEQYF.

Here the CDR3 reads CARRTSGGGEQYF. DNA for the CDR3: TGTGCCAGGAGGACTAGCGGGGGGGGCGAGCAGTACTTC. The J gene is TRBJ2-7, the V gene TRBV2, with 15 bases identical to TRBD2. CDR1 and CDR2 from the germline V gene are SNHLY and FYNNEI. The CDR3 is made up of 13 amino acids. Trimming removed 9 bases from V and 6 bases from J; junction bases left unmatched: 3.

The genes are TRBV10-3 and TRBJ2-5, with TRBD2 identical over 11 bases. Losses at the gene ends were 4 bases for V and 5 bases for J; bases not matched to a gene: 9. Germline V gives CDR1 ENHRY, CDR2 SYGVKD. The CDR3 extends over 16 amino acids. In DNA form, the CDR3 reads TGTGCCATCAGTGTAGTAGCGGGGGGGCCGTTGGAGACCCAGTACTTC. The encoded protein is CAISVVAGGPLETQYF.